The 8 T cell receptor beta chains listed next were all sequenced from one sample in a study of cytomegalovirus exposure and HLA in healthy donors. PCR used 60 Vbeta primers and 13 Jbeta primers. Clones were sequenced by immunoSEQ multiplex PCR, and TCRdb holds only the in-frame ones, with some missing. The data show 150,000 to 200,000 clones, about four fifths seen once. Sequenced sample: PBMCs. Every receptor here comes from a woman in her 30s in good health and CMV-seropositive.

The genes are TRBV28 and TRBJ2-3; D gene uncertain. The CDR3 length is 15 residues. Germline V gives CDR1 MDHEN, CDR2 SYDVKM. V lost 4 bases and J 2 bases, leaving 13 bases between the germline ends. As DNA, the CDR3 is TGTGCCAGCAGTTCGAAGTGGCCCTTCACAGATACGCAGTATTTT. Amino acids: CASSSKWPFTDTQYF.

The chain recombines TRBV9 with TRBJ2-2; 9 positions match TRBD1. The CDR3 runs 15 residues. After removal of 4 bases from V and 3 bases from J, the junction contained 4 bases not matched to a gene. CDR1 is SGDLS and CDR2 is YYNGEE in the germline V gene. CDR3 sequence reads: CASSPRTGDTGELFF. As DNA, the CDR3 is TGTGCCAGCAGCCCGAGGACAGGGGACACCGGGGAGCTGTTTTTT. Full variable domain (rest looked up from reference TRBV9 and TRBJ2-2): DSGVTQTPKHLITATGQRVTLRCSPRSGDLSVYWYQQSLDQGLQFLIQYYNGEERAKGNILERFSAQQFPDLHSELNLSSLELGDSALYFCASSPRTGDTGELFFGEGSRLTVL.

This chain links TRBV9 with TRBJ2-1; 9 bases match TRBD2. V gave up 4 bases and J gave up 6 bases; unmatched junction bases: 11. The germline CDR1 and CDR2 sequences are SGDLS and YYNGEE. The CDR3 runs to 16 residues. The CDR3 loop is CASSPIGVAGANEQFF. Written as DNA, the CDR3 is TGTGCCAGCAGCCCTATCGGGGTAGCGGGGGCCAATGAGCAGTTCTTC.

This clone was detected a few times. The chain recombines TRBV19 with TRBJ1-5, with 10 bases fitting TRBD1. Germline V CDR1 and CDR2: LNHDA, SQIVND (reference sequence). The CDR3 sequence is 17 residues long. The junction had 9 bases not matched to a gene; V was cut back by 6 bases and J by 1 base. The CDR3 DNA reads TGTGCCAGTAGGCCGGTATGGACAGGGGGGAGCAATCAGCCCCAGCATTTT. This gives the protein CASRPVWTGGSNQPQHF.

The chain recombines TRBV28 with TRBJ1-2, with TRBD1 matching 10 bases. Germline trimming cut 5 bases from V and 3 bases from J; bases unmatched to any gene: 3. The CDR3 is made up of 14 amino acids. CDR1 is MDHEN, CDR2 SYDVKM, per germline. The CDR3 nucleotides are TGTGCCAGCAGTGGGACAGGGGCAGACTATGGCTACACCTTC. It translates to CASSGTGADYGYTF.

The gene calls are TRBV10-2 and TRBJ1-5; 7 bases are shared with TRBD1. Germline CDR1 and CDR2: WSHSY and SAAADI. The CDR3 covers 12 residues. J gave up 11 bases and V 0 bases, and 1 base lay outside the gene matches. CDR3 sequence: CASSESQGAQHF. The CDR3, as DNA: TGCGCCAGCAGTGAGTCCCAGGGGGCCCAGCATTTT.

The chain has TRBV21-1 and TRBJ1-2. TRBV21-1 is a pseudogene. The length of the CDR3 is 13 residues. The CDR3 reads CASSFEVERGYTF. CDR3 coding DNA: TGTGCCAGCAGTTTCGAAGTCGAGCGGGGCTACACCTTC.

This clone was seen only a few times. The chain uses TRBV7-9 and TRBJ2-7; possibly TRBD1 for D (5 bases). This CDR3 comprises 15 residues. With 5 bases removed from V and 0 bases from J, the gap between germline ends came to 14 bases. Germline V gene sequence: CDR1 SEHNR, CDR2 FQNEAQ (reference sequence). CDR3 nucleotides: TGTGCCAGCAGCGGTAGGGGCGACGTCTCCTACGAGCAGTACTTC. Amino acid sequence: CASSGRGDVSYEQYF.